Below, 10 T cell receptor beta chains from the same sample are listed, as sequenced in a study of blood T cell repertoires in COVID-19. Measured with immunoSEQ multiplex PCR; TCRdb has only the in-frame clones, and not every one. The sample lists some 170,000 clones, 87% occurring once. The material sequenced was peripheral blood. The receptors were sampled from a woman aged 55-70 years who had recovered from COVID-19.

This sequence joins TRBV3-1 (or the pseudogene TRBV3-2) and TRBJ2-1; 10 nucleotides line up with TRBD2. The CDR3 spans 17 residues. Germline CDR1 and CDR2: LGHDT and YNNKEL (reference sequence). The junction had 10 bases not matched to a gene; V was cut back by 4 bases and J by 4 bases. CDR3 sequence reads: CASSRLGLAGGYNEQFF. The CDR3 coding sequence is TGTGCCAGCAGCCGTTTGGGGTTAGCGGGGGGATACAATGAGCAGTTCTTC.

V is TRBV5-1 and J is TRBJ2-7; 8 nucleotides agree with TRBD1. This CDR3 region has 14 residues. Per germline, CDR1 SGHRS and CDR2 YFSETQ. The V gene end was trimmed by 4 bases and the J gene end by 2 bases; junction bases not matched to a gene: 5. The CDR3 sequence: CASSTRTGTYEQYF. The CDR3 DNA follows: TGCGCCAGCAGCACGAGGACAGGGACCTACGAGCAGTACTTC.

The sample holds one count of this clone. This chain connects TRBV5-1 to TRBJ2-6; D remains unclear. V shed 2 bases and J shed 0 bases, with 12 bases lying between them. In germline, CDR1 is SGHRS, CDR2 YFSETQ. CDR3 length: 17 amino acids. CDR3 sequence: CASSFDGASSGANVLTF. In nucleotides, the CDR3 is TGCGCCAGCAGCTTCGATGGTGCCAGCTCTGGGGCCAACGTCCTGACTTTC.

V gene TRBV19 combines with J gene TRBJ1-4; D gene unclear. V dropped 5 bases and J dropped 7 bases, with 17 bases sitting between them. Germline V gene data show CDR1 as LNHDA and CDR2 as SQIVND (reference sequence). The CDR3 extends over 15 amino acids. The DNA of the CDR3 is TGTGCCAGTAGTCCCCAGCGGGCGGGAGGTGAAAAACTGTTTTTT. This gives the protein CASSPQRAGGEKLFF. The full variable domain, its missing parts supplied by reference TRBV19 and TRBJ1-4, is DGGITQSPKYLFRKEGQNVTLSCEQNLNHDAMYWYRQDPGQGLRLIYYSQIVNDFQKGDIAEGYSVSREKKESFPLTVTSAQKNPTAFYLCASSPQRAGGEKLFFGSGTQLSVL.

The J gene is TRBJ2-3, the V gene TRBV4-2; a possible D gene is TRBD1 (6 bases). This CDR3 is 13 amino acids long. V was cut by 4 bases and J by 1 base, with 6 bases left in between. Germline V gene lookup returns CDR1 LGHNA and CDR2 YNFKEQ. This CDR3 reads CASSRTGTDTQYF. In DNA form, the CDR3 reads TGTGCCAGCAGCCGGACAGGCACAGATACGCAGTATTTT.

This chain uses TRBV28 with TRBJ1-2, with TRBD1 identical over 7 bases. With V trimmed by 1 base and J by 7 bases, 6 bases remained unmatched. The CDR3 totals 14 residues. The germline gives CDR1 MDHEN, CDR2 SYDVKM. The CDR3 is CASSLSGGRIGYTF. CDR3 nucleotide sequence: TGTGCCAGCAGTTTATCAGGGGGGCGAATTGGCTACACCTTC.

The chain links TRBV18 to TRBJ2-1; 7 bases are a match to TRBD1. The CDR3 has 14 amino acids. Trimming took 1 base from V and 8 from J; bases not matched to a gene: 5. Germline values: CDR1 KGHSH, CDR2 LQKENI. This CDR3 reads CASSPQGARDEQFF. Here the CDR3 DNA reads TGTGCCAGCTCACCACAGGGGGCTAGGGATGAGCAGTTCTTC.

V and J are TRBV27 and TRBJ2-7, with 13 bases identical to TRBD2. V shed 4 bases, J shed 1 base, and the junction held 4 bases outside the gene matches. From germline, CDR1 is MNHEY and CDR2 SMNVEV (reference sequence). This CDR3 region has 16 residues. CDR3 in amino acids: CASSYGGLAGSYEQYF. In DNA form, the CDR3 reads TGTGCCAGCAGTTACGGGGGACTAGCGGGATCCTACGAGCAGTACTTC.

CDR3 coding DNA: TGTGCCAGCAGCTTTTTACATGGGGCGTCTGGAAACACCATATATTTT. Translation: CASSFLHGASGNTIYF. V gene TRBV11-2 combines with J gene TRBJ1-3, with a possible D match to TRBD1 (5 bases). The V gene lost 3 bases and the J gene lost 1 base, with 13 bases spanning the gap. The CDR3 is 16 residues long. Germline CDR1 and CDR2: SGHAT and FQNNGV. Together with reference TRBV11-2 and TRBJ1-3, the CDR3 gives the full variable domain: EAGVAQSPRYKIIEKRQSVAFWCNPISGHATLYWYQQILGQGPKLLIQFQNNGVVDDSQLPKDRFSAERLKGVDSTLKIQPAKLEDSAVYLCASSFLHGASGNTIYFGEGSWLTVV.

The CDR3 here is CASSLPGGADTQYF. The DNA of the CDR3 is TGTGCCAGCTCCCTTCCCGGGGGGGCAGATACGCAGTATTTT. J is TRBJ2-3 and V is TRBV18; TRBD2 matches at 8 bases. Trimming at V came to 6 bases and at J to 4 bases, leaving 6 bases not matched to a gene. CDR1 is KGHSH and CDR2 is LQKENI in the germline V gene. The CDR3 has 14 amino acids.